A selection of T cell receptor beta chains follows, all from one sample in a study of blood T cells in healthy people across ages. TCRdb passed the 5' RACE reads through MiXCR, listing each CDR3 protein once. Of about 570,000 distinct CDR3 sequences detected, roughly a quarter appear once; the ten largest clones hold around 20%. Specimen: blood. These receptors originate from a woman in her seventies in good health. The CDR3 runs from the conserved cysteine through the conserved F or W. The order of the fields is D gene, J gene, V gene, CDR3 length, clone size, CDR3 protein, CDR3 DNA. The D gene is left open where the match is weak. Clone size is given for some rows only: seen once, a few or many times, or a class if the clone is expanded.

>TRBD1|TRBJ2-5|TRBV6-1|15|NA
CAIRSGDRIQETQYF
TGTGCCATTCGGAGTGGGGACAGGATCCAAGAGACCCAGTACTTC
>NA|TRBJ1-2|TRBV4-3|16|few
CASSQGVGHNTYGYTF
TGCGCCAGCAGCCAAGGGGTGGGACATAACACCTATGGCTACACCTTC
>TRBD1|TRBJ1-1|TRBV18|17|few
CASSRDTGGRLNTEAFF
TGTGCCAGCTCTCGCGACACAGGGGGGAGGCTTAACACTGAAGCTTTCTTT
>NA|TRBJ1-1|TRBV4-3|15|few
CASSRLTQGYTEAFF
TGCGCCAGCAGCCGTCTCACACAGGGTTATACTGAAGCTTTCTTT
>NA|TRBJ2-1|TRBV7-6|13|NA
CASSGNWEAEQFF
TGTGCCAGCAGCGGAAACTGGGAGGCTGAGCAGTTCTTC
>NA|TRBJ1-1|TRBV9|15|few
CASSVAGIGNTEAFF
TGTGCCAGCAGCGTAGCAGGGATCGGGAACACTGAAGCTTTCTTT
>NA|TRBJ2-5|TRBV24-1|14|few
CATSDLAHQETQYF
TGTGCCACCAGTGATTTGGCACACCAAGAGACCCAGTACTTC
>NA|TRBJ2-3|TRBV6-2/TRBV6-3|13|NA
CASFTRGTDTQYF
TGTGCCAGCTTTACGAGGGGCACAGATACGCAGTATTTT
>TRBD1|TRBJ1-2|TRBV19|12|NA
CASSDLGGLYTF
TGTGCCAGTAGCGACCTAGGGGGCCTCTACACCTTC
>NA|TRBJ1-2|TRBV12-3/TRBV12-4|16|few
CASSPPPGLRGVGYTF
TGTGCCAGCAGCCCGCCGCCAGGGCTAAGAGGGGTAGGCTACACCTTC
>NA|TRBJ1-2|TRBV6-1|13|NA
CATRQSRVYGYPF
TGTGCCACCAGACAGTCCCGAGTTTATGGCTACCCCTTC
>NA|TRBJ2-3|TRBV11-2|14|NA
CASSLVVSTDTQYF
TGTGCCAGCAGCTTAGTTGTCTCGACAGATACGCAGTATTTT
>TRBD2|TRBJ2-3|TRBV6-2/TRBV6-3|17|few
CASSAGTSGGRTDTQYF
TGTGCCAGCAGCGCTGGGACTAGCGGGGGCCGCACAGATACGCAGTATTTT
>TRBD2|TRBJ2-1|TRBV5-1|18|NA
CASSLEGLGSRAYNEQFF
TGCGCCAGCAGCTTGGAAGGACTAGGGTCTAGGGCCTACAATGAGCAGTTCTTC
>NA|TRBJ2-7|TRBV3-1|14|few
CASSQGGQGYEQYF
TGTGCCAGCAGCCAGGGAGGGCAGGGGTACGAGCAGTACTTC
>NA|TRBJ2-3|TRBV7-9|16|NA
CASSPPPASSTDTQYF
TGTGCCAGCAGCCCCCCCCCGGCTTCTAGCACAGATACGCAGTATTTT
>NA|TRBJ1-1|TRBV9|14|NA
CASSAINSRTEAFF
TGTGCCAGCAGCGCCATCAATTCCCGCACTGAAGCTTTCTTT
>NA|TRBJ2-3|TRBV15|12|few
CATSNWASPQYF
TGTGCCACCAGCAACTGGGCTAGCCCCCAGTATTTT
>NA|TRBJ2-3|TRBV20-1|17|few
CSATQLWGLSSTDTQYF
TGCAGTGCAACCCAGTTGTGGGGCCTCTCTAGCACAGATACGCAGTATTTT
>NA|TRBJ2-4|TRBV28|15|NA
CAAGTAEWTKNIQYF
TGTGCCGCGGGGACTGCCGAATGGACCAAAAACATTCAGTACTTC
>NA|TRBJ2-4|TRBV27|13|NA
CASLGTAKNIQYF
TGTGCCAGCCTGGGAACGGCCAAAAACATTCAGTACTTC
>TRBD1|TRBJ2-7|TRBV7-2|15|NA
CASSLVWDSSYEQYF
TGTGCCAGCAGTTTAGTTTGGGACAGTTCCTACGAGCAGTACTTC
>TRBD1|TRBJ2-1|TRBV7-2|13|NA
CASGRDREAEQFF
TGTGCCAGCGGGCGGGACAGGGAAGCTGAGCAGTTCTTC
>NA|TRBJ2-7|TRBV20-1|13|NA
CSARDWQGYEQYF
TGCAGTGCTAGAGATTGGCAGGGATACGAGCAGTACTTC
>NA|TRBJ2-2|TRBV5-1|14|NA
CASSLATGSGELFF
TGCGCCAGCAGCTTGGCCACAGGGTCCGGGGAGCTGTTTTTT
>NA|TRBJ2-3|TRBV14|17|many
CASSQESAVLGTDTQYF
TGTGCCAGCAGCCAAGAAAGTGCGGTTCTCGGCACAGATACGCAGTATTTT
>TRBD1|TRBJ1-2|TRBV4-2|16|NA
CASSPRTGASNYGYTF
TGTGCCAGCAGCCCTAGGACAGGGGCCAGCAACTATGGCTACACCTTC
>TRBD2|TRBJ2-3|TRBV5-1|16|NA
CASRNLAGGVTDTQYF
TGCGCCAGCAGGAACCTAGCGGGGGGCGTCACAGATACGCAGTATTTT
>NA|TRBJ2-5|TRBV29-1|12|NA
CSVLANQETQYF
TGCAGCGTTCTGGCAAACCAAGAGACCCAGTACTTC
>NA|TRBJ2-1|TRBV2|12|many
CASSDRVGEQFF
TGTGCCAGCAGTGATAGGGTCGGGGAGCAGTTCTTC
>TRBD1|TRBJ2-5|TRBV9|14|few
CASSAEGQGTTQYF
TGTGCCAGCAGCGCCGAAGGACAGGGAACGACCCAGTACTTC
>TRBD2|TRBJ2-5|TRBV7-2|15|NA
CASSFQRGGQETQYF
TGTGCCAGCAGTTTTCAGCGGGGGGGCCAAGAGACCCAGTACTTC
>TRBD1|TRBJ1-2|TRBV19|15|NA
CASSNRDSIYYGYTF
TGTGCCAGTAGTAACCGGGACAGCATTTACTATGGCTACACCTTC
>TRBD2|TRBJ2-1|TRBV9|15|NA
CASSVGGGEYNEQFF
TGTGCCAGCAGCGTCGGCGGGGGGGAATACAATGAGCAGTTCTTC
>TRBD1|TRBJ1-5|TRBV19|17|NA
CASSQYPTDRGEQPQHF
TGCGCCAGTAGTCAATACCCAACCGACAGGGGGGAACAGCCCCAGCATTTT
>NA|TRBJ2-1|TRBV18|13|NA
CASSPAQGDEQFF
TGTGCCAGCTCACCGGCACAGGGTGATGAGCAGTTCTTC
>TRBD2|TRBJ2-3|TRBV7-2|15|NA
CASSYLAGLTDTQYF
TGTGCCAGCAGCTATCTAGCGGGGCTCACAGATACGCAGTATTTT
>TRBD1|TRBJ1-3|TRBV7-2|20|NA
CASGTPWGTSPGQASNTIYF
TGTGCCAGCGGCACCCCCTGGGGAACCTCCCCGGGACAGGCGAGCAACACCATATATTTT
>NA|TRBJ2-2|TRBV5-1|14|few
CASSVQGLGGELFF
TGCGCCAGCAGCGTACAGGGACTTGGCGGGGAGCTGTTTTTT